Below, 28 T cell receptor beta chains from the same sample are listed, as sequenced in a study of cytomegalovirus exposure and HLA in healthy donors. Assay: immunoSEQ multiplex PCR; the TCRdb copy retains only in-frame clones and omits some. The sample consists of a few hundred thousand clones, around 90% of them appearing once. The sequenced material came from PBMCs. These receptors came from a man between 25 and 39 years old in good health and CMV-seronegative.

The J gene is TRBJ1-5, the V gene TRBV29-1, with D maybe TRBD1 (5 bases). Germline CDR1 is SQVTM and CDR2 is ANQGSEA. The CDR3 covers 13 residues. V lost 6 bases to trimming and J lost 11 bases, with 20 bases between them. The CDR3 region is CSVSEGLRDAQHF. CDR3 sequence (DNA): TGCAGCGTCTCCGAGGGACTAAGGGATGCCCAGCATTTT.

The chain links TRBV27 to TRBJ2-7; D is unclear. Germline assignment: CDR1 MNHEY and CDR2 SMNVEV (reference sequence). V lost 8 bases and J lost 4, with 18 bases in between. The CDR3 spans 14 residues. This chain's CDR3 is CASHSTSSPYEQYF. The CDR3 DNA follows: TGTGCCAGCCACTCTACGTCCTCGCCATACGAGCAGTACTTC.

The V and J genes are TRBV6-1 and TRBJ2-5; TRBD2 matches at 12 bases. The CDR3 runs 16 residues. Trimming took 4 bases from V and 2 from J; bases not matched to a gene: 5. Germline CDR1 is MNHNS and CDR2 is SASEGT. For the CDR3, the DNA is TGTGCCAGCAGTGGTTCGGGACTAGCGGGTCAAGAGACCCAGTACTTC. Translating gives CASSGSGLAGQETQYF.

The chain couples TRBV6-5 to TRBJ1-6; 7 bases align to TRBD1. Germline V gives CDR1 MNHEY, CDR2 SVGAGI. J lost 7 bases, V lost 5 bases, and 8 bases had no gene match. The CDR3 runs to 15 residues. In DNA, the CDR3 is TGTGCCAGCAGTACGGGGACAGCCTTAAATTCACCCCTCCACTTT. Amino acids: CASSTGTALNSPLHF.

The chain uses TRBV18 and TRBJ2-7; D perhaps matches TRBD2 (7 bases). Germline V gene sequence: CDR1 KGHSH, CDR2 LQKENI. The CDR3 loop spans 17 amino acids. V was cut by 2 bases and J by 2 bases, with 19 bases left in between. The CDR3 nucleotides are TGTGCCAGCTCACCATCCCCGGGGGGCTTTATCACCTACGAGCAGTACTTC. It codes for CASSPSPGGFITYEQYF.

In this sample, this clone turned up once. V usage is TRBV2 and J usage is TRBJ1-2, with D perhaps TRBD1 (6 bases). The V end was cut by 8 bases, the J end by 1 base, with 14 bases between. The germline V gene has CDR1 SNHLY and CDR2 FYNNEI. The CDR3 runs 14 residues. In nucleotides, the CDR3 is TGTGCCAGCGGAAGACAGGAGAATAACTATGGCTACACCTTC. Translated: CASGRQENNYGYTF.

The chain uses TRBV23-1 and TRBJ2-7; 8 bases line up with TRBD1. TRBV23-1 carries the ORF label, with uncertain function. With V trimmed by 4 bases and J by 6 bases, 11 bases remained unmatched. The CDR3 has 15 residues. CDR3 residues: CASSRSDRATGEQYF. The CDR3 nucleotides are TGCGCCAGCAGTCGCTCGGACAGGGCAACTGGCGAGCAGTACTTC.

The chain joins TRBV7-2 to TRBJ2-5; 7 bases fit TRBD1. The V and J ends lost 5 bases and 7 bases, in that order; junction bases with no gene match: 19. Germline loops: CDR1 SGHTA, CDR2 FQGNSA. CDR3 size: 17 residues. In DNA, the CDR3 is TGTGCCAGCAGCCCCGGGACAGCCAATACTGCAGGGCGGACCCAGTACTTC. This gives the protein CASSPGTANTAGRTQYF.

This clone was seen a single time. The chain links TRBV7-7 to TRBJ2-1, with TRBD1 matching over 8 bases. The CDR3 is made up of 17 amino acids. The V segment lost 5 bases and the J segment 0 bases; nucleotides outside the gene matches: 9. In germline, CDR1 is SSHAT, CDR2 FNYEAQ (reference sequence). This CDR3 reads CASSPETGVFSYNEQFF. In DNA form, the CDR3 reads TGTGCCAGCAGCCCAGAGACAGGGGTCTTCTCCTACAATGAGCAGTTCTTC.

The chain links TRBV9 to TRBJ2-5, with D perhaps TRBD1 (6 bases). V lost 0 bases and J lost 4, with 13 bases in between. CDR1 SGDLS and CDR2 YYNGEE come from the germline V gene. CDR3 length equals 15 residues. As DNA, the CDR3 is TGTGCCAGCAGCGTAGACCTGGGCAGGGGAGAGACCCAGTACTTC. This gives the protein CASSVDLGRGETQYF.

This chain uses TRBV19 with TRBJ1-2, with 9 bases matching TRBD1. This CDR3 contains 18 residues. Germline V gene data show CDR1 as LNHDA and CDR2 as SQIVND (reference sequence). V lost 6 bases, J lost 5 bases, and 19 bases stayed unmatched. The CDR3 DNA reads as TGTGCCAGTAGCGACTTTCCCCGCTGGACAGGGGCCCTGTATGGCTACACCTTC. It yields the protein CASSDFPRWTGALYGYTF. Variable domain in full (rest from reference TRBV19 and TRBJ1-2): DGGITQSPKYLFRKEGQNVTLSCEQNLNHDAMYWYRQDPGQGLRLIYYSQIVNDFQKGDIAEGYSVSREKKESFPLTVTSAQKNPTAFYLCASSDFPRWTGALYGYTFGSGTRLTVV.

The genes are TRBV13 and TRBJ2-3, with 10 bases that match TRBD2. Germline CDR1 is PRHDT and CDR2 is FYEKMQ (reference sequence). CDR3 length equals 16 residues. Losses at the gene ends were 6 bases for V and 2 bases for J; bases not matched to a gene: 8. In nucleotides, the CDR3 is TGTGCCAGCAGTCATGCTAGCGGGGGAATCACAGATACGCAGTATTTT. Its protein is CASSHASGGITDTQYF.

J is TRBJ2-2 and V is TRBV12-5, with 8 bases fitting TRBD2. Germline V gives CDR1 LGHNT, CDR2 FRNRAP. With V trimmed by 7 bases and J by 6 bases, 10 bases remained unmatched. The CDR3 spans 15 residues. CDR3 sequence (DNA): TGTGCTAGTGCCCGGGGGGGCTCGTGGGCCGGGGAGCTGTTTTTT. It encodes CASARGGSWAGELFF. Drawing the rest from reference TRBV12-5 and TRBJ2-2, the complete variable domain is DARVTQTPRHKVTEMGQEVTMRCQPILGHNTVFWYRQTMMQGLELLAYFRNRAPLDDSGMPKDRFSAEMPDATLATLKIQPSEPRDSAVYFCASARGGSWAGELFFGEGSRLTVL.

V gene TRBV5-1 combines with J gene TRBJ2-7; the match to TRBD2 covers 8 bases. The CDR3 sequence is 16 residues long. Trimming cost V 0 bases and J 0 bases; bases outside gene matches: 5. CDR1 and CDR2 (germline): SGHRS, YFSETQ. The CDR3: CASSLVSGGSSYEQYF. The CDR3 DNA sequence: TGCGCCAGCAGCTTGGTCAGCGGGGGAAGCTCCTACGAGCAGTACTTC.

CDR3 coding DNA: TGCGCCAGCAGCCTGTCGCAGGGAACTAATGAAAAACTGTTTTTT. It encodes CASSLSQGTNEKLFF. This chain links TRBV5-1 with TRBJ1-4; D possibly corresponds to TRBD1 (5 bases). V gave up 4 bases and J gave up 1 base, with 11 bases separating them. This CDR3 region has 15 residues. The germline V gene has CDR1 SGHRS and CDR2 YFSETQ. Full variable domain (missing parts from reference TRBV5-1 and TRBJ1-4): KAGVTQTPRYLIKTRGQQVTLSCSPISGHRSVSWYQQTPGQGLQFLFEYFSETQRNKGNFPGRFSGRQFSNSRSEMNVSTLELGDSALYLCASSLSQGTNEKLFFGSGTQLSVL.

The V call is TRBV27, the J call TRBJ2-5; D is unresolved. Germline loops: CDR1 MNHEY, CDR2 SMNVEV (reference sequence). Trimming removed 3 bases at V and 5 bases at J, with 16 bases between. This CDR3 has 15 amino acids. CDR3 sequence (DNA): TGTGCCAGCAGTTTGGCTGGCAGGCCCCCGGAGACCCAGTACTTC. Residues: CASSLAGRPPETQYF.

This clone was picked up a small number of times. This chain connects TRBV6-6 to TRBJ1-4; 8 positions agree with TRBD1. There are 16 residues in the CDR3. Germline V gene data show CDR1 as MNHNY and CDR2 as SVGAGI (reference sequence). J was trimmed by 5 bases and V by 2 bases; bases with no gene match: 7. The CDR3 region has the DNA TGTGCCAGCAGTTACGGTCCGGGACAGGTGAATGAAAAACTGTTTTTT. Translating it yields CASSYGPGQVNEKLFF.

The chain is built from TRBV11-2 and TRBJ2-7; TRBD2 agrees at 11 bases. J was trimmed by 0 bases and V by 6 bases; bases with no gene match: 10. CDR3 length equals 17 residues. Germline CDR1 reads SGHAT; CDR2 reads FQNNGV. CDR3 nucleotides: TGTGCCAGCAGTTCCCCCGGTAGCGGGGGGGCCTCCTACGAGCAGTACTTC. It translates to CASSSPGSGGASYEQYF.

The chain couples TRBV25-1 to TRBJ2-5; tentative D call: TRBD1 (6 bases). Germline assignment: CDR1 MGHDK and CDR2 SYGVNS. This CDR3 is built from 16 residues. V gave up 4 bases and J gave up 0 bases, with 15 bases separating them. The CDR3 reads CASSVDGTKYQETQYF. In DNA form, the CDR3 reads TGTGCCAGCAGTGTTGACGGGACAAAGTACCAAGAGACCCAGTACTTC.

The chain has TRBV18 and TRBJ1-1; unclear D gene. CDR3 length equals 17 residues. V dropped 3 bases and J dropped 10 bases, with 27 bases sitting between them. CDR1 is KGHSH, CDR2 LQKENI, per germline. CDR3 nucleotide sequence: TGTGCCAGCTCACCCGGCCCCTTCGATGAGGCAGCTATGAGAGCTTTCTTT. Its protein is CASSPGPFDEAAMRAFF. Combining the CDR3 with reference TRBV18 and TRBJ1-1 gives the whole variable domain NAGVMQNPRHLVRRRGQEARLRCSPMKGHSHVYWYRQLPEEGLKFMVYLQKENIIDESGMPKERFSAEFPKEGPSILRIQQVVRGDSAAYFCASSPGPFDEAAMRAFFGQGTRLTVV.

The genes are TRBV27 and TRBJ1-2; perhaps TRBD1 as D (5 bases). Trimming removed 3 bases at V and 6 bases at J, with 14 bases between. The CDR3 has 14 residues. Germline V gene data show CDR1 as MNHEY and CDR2 as SMNVEV (reference sequence). This CDR3 is CASSFQGQGDGYTF. DNA of the CDR3: TGTGCCAGCAGTTTTCAAGGACAAGGAGATGGCTACACCTTC.

The chain links TRBV20-1 to TRBJ1-2; 8 bases are shared with TRBD1. This CDR3 spans 10 amino acids. Germline V gene data show CDR1 as DFQATT and CDR2 as SNEGSKA (reference sequence). The V segment lost 6 bases and the J segment 8 bases; nucleotides outside the gene matches: 2. Here the CDR3 DNA reads TGCAGTGCCGGGACAGGAGGCTACACCTTC. It codes for CSAGTGGYTF.

The chain joins TRBV4-1 to TRBJ2-5; D possibly corresponds to TRBD2 (6 bases). The V end lost 0 bases, the J end lost 4 bases, and 15 bases lay between the germline ends. The length of the CDR3 is 16 residues. Germline V CDR1 and CDR2: MGHRA, YSYEKL. CDR3 in amino acids: CASSQDLGVRGETQYF. The CDR3 DNA follows: TGCGCCAGCAGCCAAGATCTAGGGGTGCGGGGAGAGACCCAGTACTTC.

V usage is TRBV5-6 and J usage is TRBJ1-6, with D maybe TRBD1 (6 bases). From germline, CDR1 is SGHDT and CDR2 YYEEEE. The CDR3 runs to 16 residues. Deletions cut 5 bases from V and 7 bases from J, with 19 bases between. The CDR3 spells CASSTLGQGKNSPLHF. CDR3 nucleotides: TGTGCCAGCAGTACTTTGGGGCAGGGGAAGAATTCACCCCTCCACTTT.

The sample holds one count of this clone. The chain couples TRBV4-3 to TRBJ2-5; possibly TRBD1 for D (8 bases). Germline V gives CDR1 LGHNA, CDR2 YSLEER. The CDR3 totals 17 residues. The V gene lost 1 base and the J gene lost 2 bases, with 17 bases spanning the gap. The CDR3 region is CASSQGEGDRRQETQYF. CDR3 in DNA: TGCGCCAGCAGCCAAGGGGAGGGGGACAGGAGGCAAGAGACCCAGTACTTC.

The V gene is TRBV15, the J gene TRBJ2-7; 7 nucleotides align to TRBD1. The J call may be in error: the DNA end matches TRBJ2-1 better. Germline CDR1 LNHNV, CDR2 YYDKDF (reference sequence). The CDR3 consists of 18 residues. The CDR3 DNA follows: TGTGCCACCAGCAGAGGGACCGCAACAGGGGCGGCCTACAATGAGCAGTTCTTC. Its protein is CATSRGTATGAAYNEQFF.

This chain uses TRBV27 with TRBJ2-7; 10 bases agree with TRBD1. CDR3 length: 18 residues. The V and J ends lost 1 base and 1 base, in that order; junction bases with no gene match: 10. From germline, CDR1 is MNHEY and CDR2 SMNVEV (reference sequence). The CDR3 loop reads CASSLYVPGTGASYEQYF. The CDR3 DNA is TGTGCCAGCAGTTTATATGTCCCTGGGACAGGGGCTTCCTACGAGCAGTACTTC.

The chain is built from TRBV5-1 and TRBJ2-7; D remains ambiguous. Trimming cost V 0 bases and J 0 bases, with 4 bases left between them. The germline V gene has CDR1 SGHRS and CDR2 YFSETQ. The CDR3 loop spans 13 amino acids. The CDR3 protein is CASSLGVSYEQYF. CDR3 nucleotide sequence: TGCGCCAGCAGCTTGGGAGTCTCCTACGAGCAGTACTTC.